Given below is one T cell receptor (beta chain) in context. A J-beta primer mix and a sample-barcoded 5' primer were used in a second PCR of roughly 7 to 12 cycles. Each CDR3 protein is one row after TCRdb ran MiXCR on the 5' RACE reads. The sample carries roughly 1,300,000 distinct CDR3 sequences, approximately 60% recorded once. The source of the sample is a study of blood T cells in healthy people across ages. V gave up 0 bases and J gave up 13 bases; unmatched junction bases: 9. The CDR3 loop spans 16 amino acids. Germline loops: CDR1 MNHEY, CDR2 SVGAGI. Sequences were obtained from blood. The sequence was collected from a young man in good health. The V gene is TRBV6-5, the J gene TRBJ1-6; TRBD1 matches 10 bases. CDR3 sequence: CASSYSGDRGAIPLHF. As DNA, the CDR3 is TGTGCCAGCAGTTACTCTGGGGACAGGGGCGCGATTCCCCTCCACTTT.